This T cell receptor beta chain was sequenced in a study of T cell responses to AZD1222 COVID-19 vaccine. The repertoire was sequenced with immunoSEQ multiplex PCR; TCRdb's copy has only in-frame clones and lacks some. The top ten clones hold 20% of a sample with approximately 100,000 clones, 80% to 90% of them seen once. Worth noting for this clone: Its matching antigen is unknown.

General study points: Mapped onto spike, vaccine-associated CD4 TCRs spanned it and were dominant at 160-218 and 743-854. The donors showed a predominance of white British ancestry and of females, with possible underestimation of clonal diversity.

Germline V lookup: CDR1 LNHDA, CDR2 SQIVND (reference sequence). Trimming took 8 bases from V and 8 from J, leaving 18 bases between them. CDR3 length equals 14 residues. The source of this sequence is an adult in good health. This specimen was peripheral blood, taken on day 0 of AZD1222 vaccination. The chain combines TRBV19 with TRBJ1-4; no firm D call. The DNA for the CDR3 is TGTGCCAGTGGGGAGGTGCTTGGGATCGAAAAACTGTTTTTT. Translated, it gives CASGEVLGIEKLFF.